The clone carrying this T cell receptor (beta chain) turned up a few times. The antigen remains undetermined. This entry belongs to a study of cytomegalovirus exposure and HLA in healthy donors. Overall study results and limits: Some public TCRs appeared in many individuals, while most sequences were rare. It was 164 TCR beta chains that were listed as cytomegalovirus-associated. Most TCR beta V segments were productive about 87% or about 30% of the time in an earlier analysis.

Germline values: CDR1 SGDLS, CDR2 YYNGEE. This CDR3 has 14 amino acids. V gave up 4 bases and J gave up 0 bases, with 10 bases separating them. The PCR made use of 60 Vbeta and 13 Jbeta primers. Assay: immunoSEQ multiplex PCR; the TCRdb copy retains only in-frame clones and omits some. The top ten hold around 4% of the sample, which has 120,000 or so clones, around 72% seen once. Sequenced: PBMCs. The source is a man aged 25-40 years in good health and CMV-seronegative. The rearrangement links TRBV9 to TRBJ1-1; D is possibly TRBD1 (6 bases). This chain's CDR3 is CASSPGGLNTEAFF. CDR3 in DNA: TGTGCCAGCAGCCCCGGGGGGCTGAACACTGAAGCTTTCTTT.